Listed here are 12 T cell receptor beta chains from one sample, sequenced in a study of blood T cell repertoires in COVID-19. Only in-frame clones appear in the TCRdb table, and some are missing; sequencing was by immunoSEQ multiplex PCR. The sample consists of about 240,000 clones, about 86% of them appearing once. The specimen was peripheral blood. These receptors all come from a man in his fifties or sixties with acute or convalescent COVID-19.

The rearrangement links TRBV3-1 (or the pseudogene TRBV3-2) to TRBJ2-7; TRBD2 agrees at 10 bases. The J segment lost 4 bases and the V segment lost 1 base, leaving 10 bases of the junction unmatched. CDR3 size: 17 residues. Germline V CDR1 and CDR2: LGHDT, YNNKEL (reference sequence). This CDR3 is CASSQGLAGDFSYEQYF. The CDR3 coding sequence is TGTGCCAGCAGCCAAGGGCTAGCGGGAGACTTTTCTTACGAGCAGTACTTC.

The chain recombines TRBV12-2 with TRBJ2-3; the table's TRBD2 call for D was not verified on the DNA. TRBV12-2 is classified as a pseudogene. This CDR3 comprises 15 residues. The CDR3 bases are TGTGCAAGTCGCCTCCGGGAGCCTGGCACAGATACGCAGTATTTT. Its protein is CASRLREPGTDTQYF.

The chain couples TRBV20-1 to TRBJ1-2, with a possible D match to TRBD1 (6 bases). The CDR3 is 14 residues long. Germline values: CDR1 DFQATT, CDR2 SNEGSKA (reference sequence). The V and J ends lost 3 bases and 4 bases respectively, with 15 bases between them. CDR3 region: CSASVLGGLYGYTF. The CDR3 DNA reads as TGCAGTGCTAGTGTCTTGGGGGGGCTCTATGGCTACACCTTC.

The genes are TRBV5-1 and TRBJ2-3; possibly TRBD2 for D (6 bases). The CDR3 contains 18 residues. The V gene's germline CDR1 is SGHRS and CDR2 YFSETQ. V shed 0 bases and J shed 5 bases, with 22 bases lying between them. Written as DNA, the CDR3 is TGCGCCAGCAGCTTGGACCCCTGGGTTGAGCGGGCTGAAGATACGCAGTATTTT. Translated, it gives CASSLDPWVERAEDTQYF.

The chain employs TRBV2 and TRBJ2-5; 10 bases map to TRBD1. J gave up 5 bases and V 4 bases, and 7 bases lay outside the gene matches. This CDR3 has 15 amino acids. Germline CDR1 reads SNHLY; CDR2 reads FYNNEI. CDR3 protein: CASSVGQGVGETQYF. The CDR3, as DNA: TGTGCCAGCAGTGTAGGACAGGGGGTTGGTGAGACCCAGTACTTC.

In this sample, this clone turned up once. J is TRBJ2-1 and V is TRBV7-2; possible D gene TRBD2, 7 bases. The CDR3 contains 14 residues. Germline V lookup: CDR1 SGHTA, CDR2 FQGNSA. V was pared by 5 bases and J by 8 bases, with 16 bases between. The chain's CDR3 is CASSRLGGRDEQFF. The CDR3 coding sequence is TGTGCCAGCAGCCGTTTGGGGGGGCGGGATGAGCAGTTCTTC.

This clone was found a few times. The chain joins TRBV19 to TRBJ1-5; D ambiguous. V was clipped by 0 bases and J by 0 bases, with 9 bases between them. CDR3 size: 16 residues. Germline CDR1 LNHDA, CDR2 SQIVND (reference sequence). This CDR3 is CASSIEGLNSNQPQHF. As DNA, the CDR3 is TGTGCCAGTAGTATAGAAGGACTTAATAGCAATCAGCCCCAGCATTTT. Filled out from reference TRBV19 and TRBJ1-5, the complete variable domain reads DGGITQSPKYLFRKEGQNVTLSCEQNLNHDAMYWYRQDPGQGLRLIYYSQIVNDFQKGDIAEGYSVSREKKESFPLTVTSAQKNPTAFYLCASSIEGLNSNQPQHFGDGTRLSIL.

V gene TRBV2 combines with J gene TRBJ1-5; D call uncertain. Germline V gene data show CDR1 as SNHLY and CDR2 as FYNNEI. The V end was cut by 1 base, the J end by 0 bases, with 19 bases between. The CDR3 has 19 residues. The CDR3 loop is CASSEGTERYIYSNQPQHF. The CDR3 DNA reads TGTGCCAGCAGTGAAGGCACCGAGAGATATATCTATAGCAATCAGCCCCAGCATTTT.

This clone has only one observation. J is TRBJ1-1 and V is TRBV3-1 (or the pseudogene TRBV3-2); TRBD1 agrees at 7 bases. Germline CDR1 and CDR2: LGHDT and YNNKEL (reference sequence). V gave up 0 bases and J gave up 3 bases; unmatched junction bases: 16. The length of the CDR3 is 19 residues. The CDR3: CASSQDNSRGKEIYTEAFF. The CDR3 DNA sequence: TGTGCCAGCAGCCAAGATAATAGCAGGGGGAAGGAAATCTACACTGAAGCTTTCTTT.

This clone was detected once. The chain uses TRBV28 and TRBJ2-3; 9 bases are a match to TRBD1. Germline CDR1 reads MDHEN; CDR2 reads SYDVKM. The J segment lost 4 bases and the V segment lost 4 bases, leaving 9 bases of the junction unmatched. The CDR3 is 16 residues long. The CDR3 DNA reads as TGTGCCAGCAGTTCCACCGGGACAGGGATTGCAGATACGCAGTATTTT. Translation: CASSSTGTGIADTQYF. Complete variable domain (other parts from reference TRBV28 and TRBJ2-3): DVKVTQSSRYLVKRTGEKVFLECVQDMDHENMFWYRQDPGLGLRLIYFSYDVKMKEKGDIPEGYSVSREKKERFSLILESASTNQTSMYLCASSSTGTGIADTQYFGPGTRLTVL.

V and J are TRBV5-5 and TRBJ2-3; D is uncertain. CDR3 size: 14 residues. V was clipped by 7 bases and J by 0 bases, with 12 bases between them. The germline CDR1 and CDR2 sequences are SGHKS and YYEKEE (reference sequence). This chain's CDR3 is CASRRTDSTDTQYF. The CDR3 DNA reads TGTGCCAGCCGACGCACAGACAGCACAGATACGCAGTATTTT.

This rearrangement joins TRBV11-2 to TRBJ2-7; 7 bases agree with TRBD1. Germline values: CDR1 SGHAT, CDR2 FQNNGV. V trimming: 1 base; J trimming: 1 base; junction bases outside the gene matches: 1. CDR3 length: 14 residues. CDR3 nucleotide sequence: TGTGCCAGCAGCTTAGGGGGACAGTCCTACGAGCAGTACTTC. Amino acid sequence: CASSLGGQSYEQYF.